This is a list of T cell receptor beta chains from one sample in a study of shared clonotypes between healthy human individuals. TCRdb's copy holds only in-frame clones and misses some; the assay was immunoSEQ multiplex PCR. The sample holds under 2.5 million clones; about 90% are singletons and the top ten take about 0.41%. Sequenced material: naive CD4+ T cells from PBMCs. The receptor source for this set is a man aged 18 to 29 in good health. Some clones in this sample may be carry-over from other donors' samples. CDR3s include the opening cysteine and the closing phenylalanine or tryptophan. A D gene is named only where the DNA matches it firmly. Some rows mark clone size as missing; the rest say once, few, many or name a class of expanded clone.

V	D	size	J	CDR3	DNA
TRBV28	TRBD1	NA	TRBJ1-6	CASRPGTGWRSPLHF	TGTGCCAGCAGGCCCGGGACAGGGTGGCGGTCACCCCTCCACTTT
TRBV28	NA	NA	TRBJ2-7	CASSQGGVAQYF	TGTGCCAGCAGCCAAGGGGGGGTCGCACAGTACTTC
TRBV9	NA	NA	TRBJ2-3	CASRGANLDTQYF	TGTGCCAGCAGAGGGGCCAATCTGGATACGCAGTATTTT
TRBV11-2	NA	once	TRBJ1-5	CASSPTGSHQPQHF	TGTGCCAGCAGCCCCACAGGGAGTCATCAGCCCCAGCATTTT
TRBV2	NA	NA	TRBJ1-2	CASSDEAVGGYTF	TGTGCCAGCAGTGATGAGGCGGTTGGGGGCTACACCTTC
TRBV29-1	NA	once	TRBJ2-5	CSVEDTPFQETQYF	TGCAGCGTTGAAGACACCCCTTTCCAAGAGACCCAGTACTTC
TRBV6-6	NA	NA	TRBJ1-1	CASKTGRNTEAFF	TGTGCCAGCAAAACAGGGAGGAACACTGAAGCTTTCTTT
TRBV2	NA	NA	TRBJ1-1	CASSPQGGYEAFF	TGTGCCAGCAGTCCCCAGGGTGGGTACGAAGCTTTCTTT
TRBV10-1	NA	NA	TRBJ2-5	CATPPAARSSETQYF	TGCGCCACCCCGCCTGCCGCTAGAAGTTCAGAGACCCAGTACTTC
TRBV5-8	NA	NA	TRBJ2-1	CASRIIPGGYTYNEQFF	TGTGCCAGCAGAATAATCCCTGGGGGTTATACCTACAATGAGCAGTTCTTC
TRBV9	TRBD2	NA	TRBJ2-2	CASSPGLAGGRELFF	TGTGCCAGCAGCCCCGGACTAGCGGGAGGGCGGGAGCTGTTTTTT
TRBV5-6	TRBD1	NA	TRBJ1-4	CASSLGLRDRNEKLFF	TGTGCCAGCAGCTTGGGACTCCGGGACAGGAATGAAAAACTGTTTTTT
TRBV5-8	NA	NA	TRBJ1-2	CASSYPGYGYTF	TGTGCCAGCAGCTACCCGGGGTATGGCTACACCTTC
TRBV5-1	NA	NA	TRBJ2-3	CASSPTGTDTQYF	TGCGCCAGCAGCCCCACAGGAACAGATACGCAGTATTTT
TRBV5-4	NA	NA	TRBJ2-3	CASSLGGTQYF	TGTGCCAGCAGCTTGGGGGGTACGCAGTATTTT
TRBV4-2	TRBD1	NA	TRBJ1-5	CASSQDPTYRGGNQPQHF	TGTGCCAGCAGCCAAGACCCAACTTACAGGGGTGGCAATCAGCCCCAGCATTTT
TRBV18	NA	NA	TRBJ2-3	CASSPATVLALTDTQYF	TGTGCCAGCTCACCCGCTACCGTTTTAGCGCTTACAGATACGCAGTATTTT
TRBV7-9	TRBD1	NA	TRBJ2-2	CASSPQGTGELFF	TGTGCCAGCAGCCCACAGGGGACCGGGGAGCTGTTTTTT
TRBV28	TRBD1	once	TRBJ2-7	CASSQGQGAQYF	TGTGCCAGCAGTCAAGGACAGGGGGCTCAGTACTTC
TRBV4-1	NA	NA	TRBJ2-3	CASSQDSAIPDTQYF	TGCGCCAGCAGCCAAGATTCTGCAATACCAGATACGCAGTATTTT
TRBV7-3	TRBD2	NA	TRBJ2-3	CASSFRREADTQYF	TGTGCCAGCAGCTTCCGGCGGGAGGCAGATACGCAGTATTTT
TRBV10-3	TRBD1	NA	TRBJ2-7	CAISEGDRSSYEQYF	TGTGCCATCAGTGAGGGGGACAGGAGCTCCTACGAGCAGTACTTC
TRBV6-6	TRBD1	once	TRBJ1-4	CASRRQGLNEKLFF	TGTGCCAGCCGTCGACAGGGGCTTAATGAAAAACTGTTTTTT
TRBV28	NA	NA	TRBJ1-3	CASSSGRNTIYF	TGTGCCAGCAGTTCAGGGAGAAACACCATATATTTT
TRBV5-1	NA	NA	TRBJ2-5	CASSLQVGPQETQYF	TGCGCCAGCAGCTTGCAGGTGGGCCCACAAGAGACCCAGTACTTC
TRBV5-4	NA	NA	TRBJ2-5	CASSFGFQETQYF	TGTGCCAGCAGCTTCGGGTTCCAAGAGACCCAGTACTTC
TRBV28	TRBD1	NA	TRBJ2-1	CASFSNRDRGNEQFF	TGTGCCAGCTTCTCGAACCGGGACAGGGGGAATGAGCAGTTCTTC
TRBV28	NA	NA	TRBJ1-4	CATTSRNREKLFF	TGTGCCACCACGTCGAGGAATCGTGAAAAACTGTTTTTT
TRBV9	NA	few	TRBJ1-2	CASSVDPQGDGYTF	TGTGCCAGCAGCGTAGATCCCCAGGGTGATGGCTACACCTTC
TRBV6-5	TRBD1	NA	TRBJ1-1	CASSYSRQGVAFF	TGTGCCAGCAGTTACTCTCGGCAGGGGGTGGCTTTCTTT
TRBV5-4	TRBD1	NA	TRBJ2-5	CASSWGYRGQETQYF	TGTGCCAGCAGCTGGGGGTACAGGGGCCAAGAGACCCAGTACTTC
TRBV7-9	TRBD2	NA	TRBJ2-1	CASSSGLADYNEQFF	TGTGCCAGCAGCTCGGGACTAGCGGATTACAATGAGCAGTTCTTC
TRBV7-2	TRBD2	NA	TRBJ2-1	CASSLPPSLAGANEQFF	TGTGCCAGCAGCTTACCCCCTTCACTAGCGGGAGCCAATGAGCAGTTCTTC
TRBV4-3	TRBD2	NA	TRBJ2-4	CASSQAAGKRYF	TGCGCCAGCAGTCAAGCAGCGGGAAAGAGGTACTTC
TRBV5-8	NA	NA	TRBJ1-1	CASSDGQPNTEAFF	TGTGCCAGCAGCGACGGACAGCCGAACACTGAAGCTTTCTTT
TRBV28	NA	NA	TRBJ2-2	CASSLSQPWLFF	TGTGCCAGCAGTCTTTCCCAGCCCTGGCTGTTTTTT
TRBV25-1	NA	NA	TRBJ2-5	CADKRSGPQETQYF	TGTGCCGACAAACGTAGCGGACCACAAGAGACCCAGTACTTC
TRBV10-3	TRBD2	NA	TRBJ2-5	CAIASGGGYQETQYF	TGTGCCATTGCGTCGGGAGGGGGGTACCAAGAGACCCAGTACTTC
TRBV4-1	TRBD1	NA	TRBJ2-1	CASSPFPGTGVYNEQFF	TGCGCCAGCAGCCCATTCCCCGGGACAGGGGTCTACAATGAGCAGTTCTTC
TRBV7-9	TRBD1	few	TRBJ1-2	CASSTQGARLF	TGTGCCAGCAGCACACAGGGGGCGCGTCTCTTC
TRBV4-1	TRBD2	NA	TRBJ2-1	CASSINGAGVEQFF	TGCGCCAGCAGCATCAACGGGGCGGGGGTTGAGCAGTTCTTC
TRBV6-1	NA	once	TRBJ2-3	CAGGGVGSTDTQYF	TGTGCCGGGGGCGGGGTTGGGAGCACAGATACGCAGTATTTT
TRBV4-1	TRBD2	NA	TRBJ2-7	CASSLIGGRNHYEQYF	TGCGCCAGCAGCCTCATTGGCGGGAGGAATCACTACGAGCAGTACTTC
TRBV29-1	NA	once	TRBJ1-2	CSVRTSEGGYTF	TGCAGCGTTCGGACCTCTGAGGGCGGCTACACCTTC
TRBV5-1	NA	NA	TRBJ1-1	CASSPGFGGQNTEAFF	TGCGCCAGCAGCCCTGGTTTCGGAGGGCAAAACACTGAAGCTTTCTTT
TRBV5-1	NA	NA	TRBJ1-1	CASSARTGNTEAFF	TGCGCCAGCAGCGCTCGGACGGGAAACACTGAAGCTTTCTTT
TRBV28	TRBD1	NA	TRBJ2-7	CASSLAFRQGYEQYF	TGTGCCAGCAGTTTAGCGTTCCGACAGGGCTACGAGCAGTACTTC
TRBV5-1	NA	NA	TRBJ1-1	CASSLGAMNTEAFF	TGCGCCAGCAGCTTGGGTGCAATGAACACTGAAGCTTTCTTT
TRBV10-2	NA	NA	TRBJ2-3	CASKEPATDTQYF	TGCGCCAGCAAGGAACCCGCCACAGATACGCAGTATTTT
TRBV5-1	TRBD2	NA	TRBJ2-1	CASTYSGNSYNEQFF	TGCGCCAGCACCTATAGCGGGAATTCCTACAATGAGCAGTTCTTC
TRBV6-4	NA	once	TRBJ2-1	CASSAQGGSYNEQFF	TGTGCCAGCAGTGCACAGGGAGGGTCCTACAATGAGCAGTTCTTC
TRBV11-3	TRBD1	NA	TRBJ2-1	CASSSDRDNEQFF	TGTGCCAGCAGCTCGGACAGGGACAATGAGCAGTTCTTC
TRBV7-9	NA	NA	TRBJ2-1	CASSRDDREQFF	TGTGCCAGCAGCCGTGATGACCGGGAGCAGTTCTTC
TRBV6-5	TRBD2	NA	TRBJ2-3	CASSSSGRRTSDTQYF	TGTGCCAGCAGTTCCAGCGGGAGACGAACATCAGATACGCAGTATTTT